The text below deals with one T cell receptor (beta chain). Its target is unknown. The sample belongs to a study of neurological immune-mediated disorders. Findings of the study overall: Expanded clones shared no identical CDR3 amino acid sequences across subjects, which suggested private TCR-beta repertoires in all groups.

With 10-nucleotide random UMIs, 5'RACE was used to make the cDNA. TCRdb processed the 5' RACE reads anew with MiXCR; each CDR3 protein has one entry. The repertoire holds approximately 32,000 distinct CDR3 sequences, with less than 8.5% as singletons. The receptor's source is a middle-aged woman in good health. Material: PBMCs.

The DNA of the CDR3 is TGTGCCAGCAGCTCGGGGGGGGGACGAAGTTACAATGAGCAGTTCTTC. Translated, it gives CASSSGGGRSYNEQFF. The chain links TRBV7-9 to TRBJ2-1, with 8 bases fitting TRBD2. The V and J ends lost 4 bases and 4 bases, in that order; junction bases with no gene match: 9. CDR3 length: 16 residues. In germline, CDR1 is SEHNR, CDR2 FQNEAQ (reference sequence).